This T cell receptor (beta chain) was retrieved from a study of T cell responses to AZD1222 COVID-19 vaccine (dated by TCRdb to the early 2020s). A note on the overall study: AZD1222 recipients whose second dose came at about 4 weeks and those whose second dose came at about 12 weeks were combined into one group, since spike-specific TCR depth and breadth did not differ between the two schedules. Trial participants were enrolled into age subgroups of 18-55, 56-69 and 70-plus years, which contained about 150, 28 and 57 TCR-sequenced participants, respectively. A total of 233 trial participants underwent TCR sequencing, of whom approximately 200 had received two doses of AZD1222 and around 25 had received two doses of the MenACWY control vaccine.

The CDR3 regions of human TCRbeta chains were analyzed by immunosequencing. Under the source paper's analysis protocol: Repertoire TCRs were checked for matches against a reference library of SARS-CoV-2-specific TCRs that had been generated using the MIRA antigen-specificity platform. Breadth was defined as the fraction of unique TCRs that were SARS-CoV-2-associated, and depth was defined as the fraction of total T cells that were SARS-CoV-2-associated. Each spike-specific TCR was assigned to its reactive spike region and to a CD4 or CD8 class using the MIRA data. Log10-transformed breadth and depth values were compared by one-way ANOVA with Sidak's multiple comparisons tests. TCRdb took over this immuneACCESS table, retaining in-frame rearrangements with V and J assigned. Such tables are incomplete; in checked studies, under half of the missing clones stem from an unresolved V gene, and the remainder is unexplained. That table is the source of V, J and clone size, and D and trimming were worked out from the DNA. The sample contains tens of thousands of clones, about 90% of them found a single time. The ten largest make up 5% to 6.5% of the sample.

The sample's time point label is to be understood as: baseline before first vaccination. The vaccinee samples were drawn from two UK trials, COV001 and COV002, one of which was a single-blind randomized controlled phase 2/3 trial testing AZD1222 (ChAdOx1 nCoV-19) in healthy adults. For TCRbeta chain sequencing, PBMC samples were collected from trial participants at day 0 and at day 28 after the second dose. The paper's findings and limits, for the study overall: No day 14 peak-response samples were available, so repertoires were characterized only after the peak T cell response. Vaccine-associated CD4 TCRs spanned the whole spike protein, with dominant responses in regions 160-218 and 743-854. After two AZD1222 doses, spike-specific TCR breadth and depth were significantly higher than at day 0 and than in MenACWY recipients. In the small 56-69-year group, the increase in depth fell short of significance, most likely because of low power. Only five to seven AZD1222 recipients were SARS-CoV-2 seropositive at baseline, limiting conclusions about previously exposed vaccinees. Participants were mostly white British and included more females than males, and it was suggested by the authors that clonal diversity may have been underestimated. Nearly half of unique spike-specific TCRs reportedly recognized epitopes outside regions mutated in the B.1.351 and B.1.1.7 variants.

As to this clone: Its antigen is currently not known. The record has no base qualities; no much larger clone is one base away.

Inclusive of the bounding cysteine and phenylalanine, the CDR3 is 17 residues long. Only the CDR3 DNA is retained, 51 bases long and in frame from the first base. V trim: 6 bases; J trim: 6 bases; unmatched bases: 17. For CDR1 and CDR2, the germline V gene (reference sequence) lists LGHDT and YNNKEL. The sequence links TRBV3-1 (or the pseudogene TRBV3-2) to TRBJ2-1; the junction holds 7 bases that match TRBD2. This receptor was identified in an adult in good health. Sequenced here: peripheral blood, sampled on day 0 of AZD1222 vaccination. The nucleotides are TGTGCCAGCAGTTTAGGGGCTAGCGGAGGGGTGGGCAATGAGCAGTTCTTC. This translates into CASSLGASGGVGNEQFF.